Given below is one TCR beta chain in context. What it recognizes is unknown. Germline CDR1 MGHDK, CDR2 SYGVNS. The CDR3 consists of 14 residues. Deletions cut 0 bases from V and 8 bases from J, with 11 bases between. Measured with immunoSEQ multiplex PCR; TCRdb has only the in-frame clones, and not every one. Of roughly 70,000 clones in the sample, roughly 92% were seen once. Noted time point: newly diagnosed, previously untreated cHL patient sample. This sample stems from a study of PD-1 blockade in classical Hodgkin lymphoma. Findings and caveats of the study: At baseline, newly diagnosed patients reportedly showed less TCR diversity than healthy donors.

Sequenced: peripheral blood mononuclear cells (PBMCs). The sequence was collected from a human donor with classical Hodgkin lymphoma. This chain connects TRBV25-1 to TRBJ2-1, with D perhaps TRBD2 (6 bases). The CDR3 region has the DNA TGTGCCAGCAGTGAATATACTAGCAGGGATGAGCAGTTCTTC. It specifies CASSEYTSRDEQFF.